A single sample is the source of the 18 T cell receptor beta chains below, sequenced in a study of OX40 agonist ivuxolimab in advanced cancers. Method: immunoSEQ multiplex PCR; TCRdb's copy keeps in-frame clones and lacks some. The sample yields 77,000 or so clones, 80% to 95% seen once. The material sequenced was CD4+ or CD8+ T cells sorted from blood, taken in a trial of the OX40 agonist ivuxolimab. The receptors were gathered from an adult with an advanced solid tumor such as melanoma, head and neck, liver or kidney cancer.

This chain links TRBV29-1 with TRBJ2-7; possibly TRBD1 for D (6 bases). Trimming took 4 bases from V and 7 from J, leaving 11 bases between them. CDR1 and CDR2 (germline): SQVTM, ANQGSEA. CDR3 length: 11 amino acids. CDR3 in DNA: TGCAGCGTTGCACAGGGCCGGGAGCAGTACTTC. It codes for CSVAQGREQYF.

This chain uses TRBV30 with TRBJ1-6, with 8 bases aligning to TRBD1. Germline values: CDR1 GTSNPN, CDR2 SVGIG (reference sequence). This CDR3 is built from 16 residues. Trimming took 3 bases from V and 11 from J; bases not matched to a gene: 15. The CDR3 sequence: CAWRPRSGQGATPLHF. In DNA form, the CDR3 reads TGTGCCTGGAGGCCCCGGTCGGGGCAGGGGGCAACACCCCTCCACTTT.

V is TRBV7-9 and J is TRBJ1-1; 9 bases are shared with TRBD1. After removal of 0 bases from V and 1 base from J, the junction contained 3 bases not matched to a gene. This CDR3 is built from 16 residues. Germline lookup yields CDR1 SEHNR and CDR2 FQNEAQ (reference sequence). CDR3 region: CASSLAGQGRNTEAFF. CDR3 in DNA: TGTGCCAGCAGCTTAGCCGGACAGGGGAGGAACACTGAAGCTTTCTTT.

This sequence joins TRBV7-6 and TRBJ2-3, with a weak D call TRBD2 (6 bases). The CDR3 loop spans 16 amino acids. Germline V CDR1 and CDR2: SGHVS, FNYEAQ. V was trimmed by 1 base and J by 2 bases, leaving 13 bases between them. CDR3 in amino acids: CASSLVGGPVTDTQYF. The CDR3 DNA is TGTGCCAGCAGCTTAGTCGGGGGTCCGGTCACAGATACGCAGTATTTT.

The count of this clone is one. The rearrangement joins TRBV19 to TRBJ2-7; 9 bases match TRBD1. Per germline, CDR1 LNHDA and CDR2 SQIVND (reference sequence). After removal of 0 bases from V and 3 bases from J, the junction contained 3 bases not matched to a gene. The CDR3 totals 15 residues. DNA of the CDR3: TGTGCCAGTAGTATAGACACGGGACAGGGCTACGAGCAGTACTTC. Translation: CASSIDTGQGYEQYF.

The chain uses TRBV28 and TRBJ2-2; TRBD2 matches at 7 bases. Germline values: CDR1 MDHEN, CDR2 SYDVKM. The CDR3 contains 17 residues. The V and J ends lost 4 bases and 2 bases, in that order; junction bases with no gene match: 10. CDR3 coding DNA: TGTGCCAGCAGTTCAAACAGCGCGGGACTAAACACCGGGGAGCTGTTTTTT. It translates to CASSSNSAGLNTGELFF. The complete variable domain, with remaining parts taken from reference TRBV28 and TRBJ2-2, reads DVKVTQSSRYLVKRTGEKVFLECVQDMDHENMFWYRQDPGLGLRLIYFSYDVKMKEKGDIPEGYSVSREKKERFSLILESASTNQTSMYLCASSSNSAGLNTGELFFGEGSRLTVL.

V gene TRBV10-2 combines with J gene TRBJ1-4; a possible D gene is TRBD1 (5 bases). Looked up from germline, CDR1 is WSHSY and CDR2 is SAAADI. The CDR3 sequence is 15 residues long. V lost 3 bases and J lost 9, with 17 bases in between. CDR3: CASSDPQGRRQKLFF. The CDR3, as DNA: TGCGCCAGCAGTGATCCCCAGGGAAGGAGGCAAAAACTGTTTTTT.

V gene TRBV18 combines with J gene TRBJ1-2; D not resolved. The V gene's germline CDR1 is KGHSH and CDR2 LQKENI. V was clipped by 2 bases and J by 5 bases, with 9 bases between them. The CDR3 is made up of 13 amino acids. CDR3 protein: CASSPDSQYGYTF. Written as DNA, the CDR3 is TGTGCCAGCTCACCAGATAGTCAGTATGGCTACACCTTC. Using reference TRBV18 and TRBJ1-2 for the parts outside the CDR3, the full variable domain is NAGVMQNPRHLVRRRGQEARLRCSPMKGHSHVYWYRQLPEEGLKFMVYLQKENIIDESGMPKERFSAEFPKEGPSILRIQQVVRGDSAAYFCASSPDSQYGYTFGSGTRLTVV.

This clone has only one observation. The CDR3 DNA is TGTGCCAGCAGTCCTCCCGGACAGTCGTGGAACTATGGCTACACCTTC. Translated, it gives CASSPPGQSWNYGYTF. The genes are TRBV28 and TRBJ1-2, with D maybe TRBD1 (6 bases). Germline V gives CDR1 MDHEN, CDR2 SYDVKM. The CDR3 totals 16 residues. The germline V and J ends were trimmed by 5 bases and 2 bases, with 18 bases remaining between them.

V usage is TRBV5-4 and J usage is TRBJ2-3; D is undetermined. V was shortened by 1 base and J by 2 bases, with 14 bases between the two germline ends. This CDR3 comprises 16 residues. Germline V CDR1 and CDR2: SGHNT, YYREEE (reference sequence). The CDR3 DNA reads as TGTGCCAGCAGCTTGTCCCCGGCCGCGAACACAGATACGCAGTATTTT. It yields the protein CASSLSPAANTDTQYF.

The chain couples TRBV11-2 to TRBJ2-3, with TRBD1 identical over 7 bases. The junction had 10 bases not matched to a gene; V was cut back by 5 bases and J by 2 bases. The CDR3 has 16 amino acids. The germline gives CDR1 SGHAT, CDR2 FQNNGV. The CDR3 loop is CASSELDRFNTDTQYF. For the CDR3, the DNA is TGTGCCAGCAGCGAGCTGGACAGGTTCAACACAGATACGCAGTATTTT.

This clone was detected only once. This chain joins TRBV7-2 and TRBJ2-5; possible D gene TRBD2, 6 bases. Germline assignment: CDR1 SGHTA and CDR2 FQGNSA. V dropped 1 base and J dropped 2 bases, with 8 bases sitting between them. The CDR3 contains 14 residues. The CDR3 loop reads CASSLGGVQETQYF. The CDR3 DNA reads TGTGCCAGCAGCTTAGGGGGGGTTCAAGAGACCCAGTACTTC.

The gene calls are TRBV2 and TRBJ2-3, with 9 bases that match TRBD2. The CDR3 totals 14 residues. V was clipped by 6 bases and J by 1 base; unmatched bases: 2. Germline V CDR1 and CDR2: SNHLY, FYNNEI. The CDR3 spells CASRWTSGTDTQYF. CDR3 DNA: TGTGCCAGCAGGTGGACTAGCGGCACAGATACGCAGTATTTT.

The chain employs TRBV2 and TRBJ2-5, with D unclear. The CDR3 runs to 12 residues. V lost 5 bases and J lost 1, with 5 bases in between. Germline CDR1 is SNHLY and CDR2 is FYNNEI. DNA of the CDR3: TGTGCCAGCAGTCGGTTCCAAGAGACCCAGTACTTC. This encodes CASSRFQETQYF.

The genes are TRBV7-2 and TRBJ2-6; the D is unclear. The germline gives CDR1 SGHTA, CDR2 FQGNSA. The V gene lost 1 base and the J gene lost 4 bases, with 2 bases spanning the gap. The CDR3 runs to 13 residues. Here the CDR3 DNA reads TGTGCCAGCAGCTTAGACGGGGCCAACGTCCTGACTTTC. This gives the protein CASSLDGANVLTF.

The CDR3, as DNA: TGTGCCAGCAGCCAATTGGACAGGCTGAACACTGAAGCTTTCTTT. Translation gives CASSQLDRLNTEAFF. V is TRBV5-5 and J is TRBJ1-1; 7 positions agree with TRBD1. Germline CDR1 and CDR2: SGHKS and YYEKEE (reference sequence). The length of the CDR3 is 15 residues. The ends lost 4 bases at V and 0 bases at J; junction bases unmatched: 6.

The rearrangement uses TRBV6-6 and TRBJ1-2, with D maybe TRBD1 (5 bases). The CDR3 covers 16 residues. V was shortened by 0 bases and J by 4 bases, with 15 bases between the two germline ends. The V gene's germline CDR1 is MNHNY and CDR2 SVGAGI (reference sequence). Written as DNA, the CDR3 is TGTGCCAGCAGTTACTCGATCCAGGGACTCGCCTATGGCTACACCTTC. This translates into CASSYSIQGLAYGYTF.

The V gene is TRBV19, the J gene TRBJ2-5; 9 bases line up with TRBD1. TRBJ2-7 explains the end of the DNA better; the J call may be wrong. The CDR3 covers 14 residues. Germline V gives CDR1 LNHDA, CDR2 SQIVND (reference sequence). The CDR3, as DNA: TGTGCCAGTAGTCTAGGGACAGGGACCTACGAGCAGTACTTC. It yields the protein CASSLGTGTYEQYF.